This TCR beta chain was identified in a study of shared T cell receptors in the human thymus. Method: immunoSEQ multiplex PCR; TCRdb's copy keeps in-frame clones and lacks some. The sample has about 380,000 clones; approximately 95% are singletons. Trimming took 5 bases from V and 0 from J; bases not matched to a gene: 7. CDR3 length: 16 amino acids. Germline loops: CDR1 SGHRS, CDR2 YFSETQ. Sequenced sample: thymocytes. The receptor was isolated from a human donor. The V gene is TRBV5-1, the J gene TRBJ2-1; TRBD2 matches 8 bases. The CDR3 loop is CASSPQRESSYNEQFF. In DNA form, the CDR3 reads TGCGCCAGCAGTCCCCAGCGGGAGTCCTCCTACAATGAGCAGTTCTTC.